This T cell receptor beta chain was sequenced in a study of T-cell reconstitution after alpha-beta-depleted transplantation in children. This clonotype has more than one count but fewer than ten. Per germline, CDR1 MNHNY and CDR2 SVGAGI (reference sequence). Trimming took 6 bases from V and 2 from J, leaving 8 bases between them. The length of the CDR3 is 12 residues. It was with unique molecular identifiers that the TCRbeta library was prepared. TCRdb re-analysed the PCR reads in MiXCR, keeping a single row per CDR3 protein. The profile covers 400,000 to 500,000 distinct CDR3 sequences, with approximately 11% appearing a single time and 5% to 6.5% taken by the ten largest.

This chain links TRBV6-6 with TRBJ2-7; perhaps TRBD1 as D (6 bases). The sample consisted of PBMCs from the stem cell graft donor, taken from the stem cell graft. This receptor was identified in a human donor who donated a stem cell graft to a child with acute myeloid leukemia. The CDR3 reads CASSRDTYEQYV. CDR3 DNA: TGTGCCAGCAGCCGGGACACCTACGAGCAGTACGTC.